Shown below are 20 T cell receptor beta chains from a single sample sequenced in a study of blood T cell repertoires in COVID-19 (dated by TCRdb to the early 2020s). The library came from the immunoSEQ multiplex PCR assay. TCRdb provides this immuneACCESS table in a form limited to in-frame rearrangements. Some clones are lacking; in checked studies, under half of them reflect an unresolved V gene, and why the rest are absent is not known. In all, the sample holds over 70,000 clones, and over 70% of those were seen once. Together, the top ten hold 15% to 20% of the sample. Sequenced: peripheral blood. All receptors come from a man between 65 and 85 years old who had recovered from COVID-19.

J is TRBJ2-2 and V is TRBV13; TRBD2 agrees at 13 bases. The CDR3 is 15 amino acids. With 7 bases clipped from V and 8 bases from J, the junction kept 7 bases outside the gene matches. Germline CDR1 reads PRHDT; CDR2 reads FYEKMQ (reference sequence). CDR3 sequence: CASTSGTSGVGELFF. The CDR3 DNA reads TGTGCCAGCACCTCCGGGACTAGCGGGGTAGGGGAGCTGTTTTTT.

The chain joins TRBV6-5 to TRBJ1-3; D is undetermined. This CDR3 has 15 amino acids. V lost 0 bases to trimming and J lost 7 bases, with 13 bases between them. The germline V gene encodes CDR1 MNHEY and CDR2 SVGAGI. DNA for the CDR3: TGTGCCAGCAGTTACTCGAGGAGTTCCCTCAACACCATATATTTT. It translates to CASSYSRSSLNTIYF.

The chain combines TRBV6-5 with TRBJ2-5; 7 nucleotides agree with TRBD2. CDR3 length equals 14 residues. Germline loops: CDR1 MNHEY, CDR2 SVGAGI. With 2 bases clipped from V and 4 bases from J, the junction kept 4 bases outside the gene matches. The CDR3 sequence: CASSYEVAGETQYF. CDR3 coding DNA: TGTGCCAGCAGTTACGAGGTAGCGGGAGAGACCCAGTACTTC.

The chain joins TRBV5-4 to TRBJ2-5, with D tentatively TRBD2 (6 bases). V shed 3 bases and J shed 2 bases, with 14 bases lying between them. The CDR3 has 15 amino acids. Germline V gene sequence: CDR1 SGHNT, CDR2 YYREEE (reference sequence). The CDR3 nucleotides are TGTGCCAGCAGCTGGCAGGGAGGTCGTCAAGAGACCCAGTACTTC. This codes for CASSWQGGRQETQYF.

V and J are TRBV18 and TRBJ1-5; a weak D match, TRBD1 (6 bases). V gave up 3 bases and J gave up 1 base, with 13 bases separating them. The CDR3 is 16 amino acids. Per the germline V gene, CDR1 is KGHSH and CDR2 is LQKENI. CDR3 in amino acids: CASSPRGGPSNQPQHF. In DNA form, the CDR3 reads TGTGCCAGCTCACCCAGGGGCGGACCGAGCAATCAGCCCCAGCATTTT.

A word on this clone: Germline and junction disagree at one end, which may indicate a read error. The V and J genes are TRBV7-9 and TRBJ2-1; TRBD2 aligns across 10 bases. This CDR3 has 12 residues. The germline V gene has CDR1 SEHNR and CDR2 FQNEAQ (reference sequence). CDR3 amino acids: CASSQSSGRCIF. The CDR3, as DNA: TGTGCCAGCAGCCAATCTAGCGGGAGATGCATCTTC.

This chain connects TRBV18 to TRBJ2-7; 10 bases align to TRBD1. CDR1 KGHSH and CDR2 LQKENI come from the germline V gene. The ends lost 2 bases at V and 5 bases at J; junction bases unmatched: 12. CDR3 size: 17 residues. The DNA of the CDR3 is TGTGCCAGCTCACCAGCCATACCGGGACAGGGGATCCACGAGCAGTACTTC. It encodes CASSPAIPGQGIHEQYF.

The J gene is TRBJ2-1, the V gene TRBV9; the match to TRBD2 covers 13 bases. This CDR3 contains 15 residues. Trimming removed 2 bases from V and 8 bases from J; junction bases left unmatched: 4. The V gene's germline CDR1 is SGDLS and CDR2 YYNGEE. CDR3 DNA sequence: TGTGCCAGCAGCGTGGGACTAGCGGGATGGGATGAGCAGTTCTTC. The encoded protein is CASSVGLAGWDEQFF.

The CDR3 protein is CAWSRGSYNEQFF. The CDR3 bases are TGTGCCTGGAGTAGGGGTTCCTACAATGAGCAGTTCTTC. This chain uses TRBV30 with TRBJ2-1; D is perhaps TRBD1 (5 bases). V shed 2 bases and J shed 1 base, with 6 bases lying between them. The CDR3 length is 13 residues. Germline V gives CDR1 GTSNPN, CDR2 SVGIG (reference sequence).

This clone has only a few counts. This chain links TRBV7-2 with TRBJ2-5, with D possibly being TRBD1 (6 bases). V was cut by 4 bases and J by 5 bases, with 23 bases left in between. In germline, CDR1 is SGHTA, CDR2 FQGNSA. The CDR3 has 17 residues. The CDR3: CASSSAGQSLRTETQYF. CDR3 sequence (DNA): TGTGCCAGCAGCTCAGCTGGACAGTCACTCCGGACGGAGACCCAGTACTTC.

The V call is TRBV6-1, the J call TRBJ2-7, with 7 bases matching TRBD2. Germline V gene sequence: CDR1 MNHNS, CDR2 SASEGT. This CDR3 contains 15 residues. V was pared by 5 bases and J by 3 bases, with 10 bases of the junction left unmatched. CDR3 DNA sequence: TGTGCCAGCAGTACGACTAGCTCGATTCACTACGAGCAGTACTTC. Residues: CASSTTSSIHYEQYF.

The gene calls are TRBV28 and TRBJ1-3; the D is unclear. V was clipped by 7 bases and J by 0 bases, with 7 bases between them. The germline V gene encodes CDR1 MDHEN and CDR2 SYDVKM. This CDR3 is built from 13 residues. The CDR3 DNA is TGTGCCAGCACCTTGAGCTCTGGAAACACCATATATTTT. Its protein is CASTLSSGNTIYF.

The gene calls are TRBV6-2 or TRBV6-3 and TRBJ1-6; D unclear. CDR1 is MNHEY and CDR2 is SVGEGT in the germline V gene. This CDR3 is 13 amino acids long. Trimming removed 4 bases from V and 14 bases from J, with 15 bases in between. This CDR3 is CASSLEQAVSLHF. CDR3 coding DNA: TGTGCCAGCAGTTTAGAGCAGGCCGTATCCCTCCACTTT.

This clone was picked up a small number of times. The gene calls are TRBV6-5 and TRBJ2-2; the D gene is possibly TRBD2 (7 bases). Germline CDR1 reads MNHEY; CDR2 reads SVGAGI. V lost 2 bases, J lost 4 bases, and 11 bases lay in between. CDR3 length: 15 residues. CDR3 sequence: CASSYEGGSTGELFF. The CDR3 DNA reads as TGTGCCAGCAGTTACGAGGGGGGGAGCACCGGGGAGCTGTTTTTT.

The chain carries TRBV7-8 and TRBJ1-6, with 7 bases identical to TRBD1. This CDR3 spans 14 amino acids. CDR1 is SGHVS, CDR2 FQNEAQ, per germline. V dropped 5 bases and J dropped 7; count of bases not matched to a gene: 5. CDR3 residues: CASSPGTANSPLHF. The CDR3 region has the DNA TGTGCCAGCAGCCCCGGGACAGCCAATTCACCCCTCCACTTT.

The V call is TRBV27, the J call TRBJ1-5; 7 bases line up with TRBD1. This CDR3 comprises 15 residues. Germline assignment: CDR1 MNHEY and CDR2 SMNVEV (reference sequence). The junction had 2 bases not matched to a gene; V was cut back by 3 bases and J by 0 bases. CDR3: CASSFGQDSNQPQHF. In DNA, the CDR3 is TGTGCCAGCAGTTTCGGACAGGATAGCAATCAGCCCCAGCATTTT.

This clone appeared a few times. The chain joins TRBV6-5 to TRBJ2-5, with a tentative D call TRBD1 (6 bases). The length of the CDR3 is 14 residues. Germline V gene sequence: CDR1 MNHEY, CDR2 SVGAGI. V lost 6 bases to trimming and J lost 5 bases, with 16 bases between them. CDR3 sequence (DNA): TGTGCCAGCAGGGACGACCAAGGACAGGAGACCCAGTACTTC. It yields the protein CASRDDQGQETQYF.

J is TRBJ2-7 and V is TRBV28; a possible D gene is TRBD2 (5 bases). The V end was cut by 9 bases, the J end by 1 base, with 10 bases between. CDR1 MDHEN and CDR2 SYDVKM come from the germline V gene. The CDR3 contains 12 residues. The CDR3 region is CASAQRSYEQYF. The DNA of the CDR3 is TGTGCCAGTGCGCAGCGGTCCTACGAGCAGTACTTC.

V gene TRBV13 combines with J gene TRBJ2-1, with 10 bases identical to TRBD1. The germline V gene has CDR1 PRHDT and CDR2 FYEKMQ (reference sequence). Unmatched junction bases numbered 16, after V lost 1 base and J lost 10 bases. The CDR3 is 18 amino acids. DNA for the CDR3: TGTGCCAGCAGCTTAGAGGTTATCGTCGGGACAGGGGAGGGGGAGCAGTTCTTC. The encoded protein is CASSLEVIVGTGEGEQFF.

The V call is TRBV7-2, the J call TRBJ2-7; 11 bases fit TRBD2. V trimming: 5 bases; J trimming: 3 bases; junction bases outside the gene matches: 6. The length of the CDR3 is 15 residues. Per the germline V gene, CDR1 is SGHTA and CDR2 is FQGNSA. CDR3 coding DNA: TGTGCCAGCAGCCAAACTAGCGGGAGAGTCTACGAGCAGTACTTC. Translated: CASSQTSGRVYEQYF.